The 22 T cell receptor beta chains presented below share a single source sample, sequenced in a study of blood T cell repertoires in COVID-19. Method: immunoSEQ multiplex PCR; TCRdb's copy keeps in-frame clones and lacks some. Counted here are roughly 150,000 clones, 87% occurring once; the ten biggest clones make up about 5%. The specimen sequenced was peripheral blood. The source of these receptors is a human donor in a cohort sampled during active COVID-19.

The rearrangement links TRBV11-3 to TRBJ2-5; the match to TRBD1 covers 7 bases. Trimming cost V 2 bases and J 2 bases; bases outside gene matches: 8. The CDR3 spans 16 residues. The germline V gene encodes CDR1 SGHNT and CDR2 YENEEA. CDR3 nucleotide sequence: TGTGCCAGCAGCTTATCCTTCACAGGGGTTCAAGAGACCCAGTACTTC. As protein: CASSLSFTGVQETQYF.

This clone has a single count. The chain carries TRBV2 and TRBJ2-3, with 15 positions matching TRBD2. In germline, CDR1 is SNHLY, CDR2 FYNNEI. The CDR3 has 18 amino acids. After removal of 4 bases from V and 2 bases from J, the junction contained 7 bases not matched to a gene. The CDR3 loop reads CASSVPGLAGGNTDTQYF. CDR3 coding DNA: TGTGCCAGCAGTGTCCCGGGACTAGCGGGGGGAAACACAGATACGCAGTATTTT.

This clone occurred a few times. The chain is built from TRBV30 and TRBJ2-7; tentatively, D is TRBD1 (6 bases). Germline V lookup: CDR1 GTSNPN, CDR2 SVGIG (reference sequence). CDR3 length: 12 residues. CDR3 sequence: CASEGGSYEQYF. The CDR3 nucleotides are TGTGCATCGGAAGGGGGCTCCTACGAGCAGTACTTC.

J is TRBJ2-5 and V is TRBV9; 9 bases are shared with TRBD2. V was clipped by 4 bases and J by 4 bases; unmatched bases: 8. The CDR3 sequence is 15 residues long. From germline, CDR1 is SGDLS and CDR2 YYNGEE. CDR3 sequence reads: CASSTRVAGVETQYF. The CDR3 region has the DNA TGTGCCAGCAGCACCCGGGTAGCGGGAGTAGAGACCCAGTACTTC.

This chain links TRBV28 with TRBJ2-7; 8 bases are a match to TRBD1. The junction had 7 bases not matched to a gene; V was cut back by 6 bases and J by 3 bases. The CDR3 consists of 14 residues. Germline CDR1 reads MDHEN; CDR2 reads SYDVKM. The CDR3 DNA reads TGTGCCAGCAGCCATCCCGACAGGGGCTACGAGCAGTACTTC. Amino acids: CASSHPDRGYEQYF.

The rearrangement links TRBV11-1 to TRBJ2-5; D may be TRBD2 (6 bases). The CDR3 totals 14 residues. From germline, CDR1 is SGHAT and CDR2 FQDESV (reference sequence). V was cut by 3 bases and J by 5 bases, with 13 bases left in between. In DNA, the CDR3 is TGTGCCAGCAGCTTCTTCGGGACTGCGGAGACCCAGTACTTC. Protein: CASSFFGTAETQYF.

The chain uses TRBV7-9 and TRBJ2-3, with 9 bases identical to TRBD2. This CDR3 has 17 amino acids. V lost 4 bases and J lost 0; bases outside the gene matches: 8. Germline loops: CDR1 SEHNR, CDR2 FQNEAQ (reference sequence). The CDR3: CASSSTPAGGSTDTQYF. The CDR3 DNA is TGTGCCAGCAGCTCGACTCCGGCGGGAGGGAGCACAGATACGCAGTATTTT.

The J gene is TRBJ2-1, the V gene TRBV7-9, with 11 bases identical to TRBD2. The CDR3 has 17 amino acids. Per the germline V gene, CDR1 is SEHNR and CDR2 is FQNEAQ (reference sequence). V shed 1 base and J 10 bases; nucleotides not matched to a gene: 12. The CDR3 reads CASSLVRGLAGIREQFF. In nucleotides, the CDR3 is TGTGCCAGCAGCTTAGTACGTGGACTAGCGGGCATAAGGGAGCAGTTCTTC.

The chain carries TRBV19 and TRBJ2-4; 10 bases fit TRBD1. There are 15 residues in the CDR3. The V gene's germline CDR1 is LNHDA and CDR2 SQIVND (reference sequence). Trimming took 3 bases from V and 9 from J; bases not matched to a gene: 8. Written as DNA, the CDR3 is TGTGCCAGTAGTATTTCTGGACAGGGGGAGGGCATTCAGTACTTC. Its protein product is CASSISGQGEGIQYF.

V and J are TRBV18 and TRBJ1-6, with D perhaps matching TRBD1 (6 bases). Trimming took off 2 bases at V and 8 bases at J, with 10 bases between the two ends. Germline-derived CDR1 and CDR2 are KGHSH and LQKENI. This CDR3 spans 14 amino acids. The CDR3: CASSPKQGDSPLHF. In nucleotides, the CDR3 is TGTGCCAGCTCACCAAAACAGGGAGATTCACCCCTCCACTTT.

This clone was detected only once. Written as DNA, the CDR3 is TGTGCCAGCAGCGGAATAACAGGGGTAGGAGAAAAACTGTTTTTT. It translates to CASSGITGVGEKLFF. The chain has TRBV9 and TRBJ1-4; 7 positions match TRBD1. Germline CDR1 and CDR2: SGDLS and YYNGEE. V shed 3 bases and J 8 bases; nucleotides not matched to a gene: 10. The CDR3 covers 15 residues.

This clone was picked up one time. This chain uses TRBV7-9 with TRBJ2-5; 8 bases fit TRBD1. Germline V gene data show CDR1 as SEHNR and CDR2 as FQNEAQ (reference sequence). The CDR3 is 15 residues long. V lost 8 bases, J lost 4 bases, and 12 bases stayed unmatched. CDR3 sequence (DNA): TGTGCCAGCGAACGGACACCAGGGGGCTCAGAGACCCAGTACTTC. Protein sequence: CASERTPGGSETQYF. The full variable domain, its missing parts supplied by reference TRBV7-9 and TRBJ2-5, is DTGVSQNPRHKITKRGQNVTFRCDPISEHNRLYWYRQTLGQGPEFLTYFQNEAQLEKSRLLSDRFSAERPKGSFSTLEIQRTEQGDSAMYLCASERTPGGSETQYFGPGTRLLVL.

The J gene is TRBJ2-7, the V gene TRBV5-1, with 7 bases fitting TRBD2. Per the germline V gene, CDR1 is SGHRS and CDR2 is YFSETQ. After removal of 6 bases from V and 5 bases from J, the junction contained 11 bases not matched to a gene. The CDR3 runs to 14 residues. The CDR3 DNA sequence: TGCGCCAGCACTGCTAGCGGTAATTACCACGAGCAGTACTTC. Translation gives CASTASGNYHEQYF.

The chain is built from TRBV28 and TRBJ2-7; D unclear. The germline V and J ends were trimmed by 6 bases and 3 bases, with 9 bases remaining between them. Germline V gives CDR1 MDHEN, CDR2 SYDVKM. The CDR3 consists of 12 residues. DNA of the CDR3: TGTGCCAGCAGCCCCACCTACTACGAGCAGTACTTC. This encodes CASSPTYYEQYF.

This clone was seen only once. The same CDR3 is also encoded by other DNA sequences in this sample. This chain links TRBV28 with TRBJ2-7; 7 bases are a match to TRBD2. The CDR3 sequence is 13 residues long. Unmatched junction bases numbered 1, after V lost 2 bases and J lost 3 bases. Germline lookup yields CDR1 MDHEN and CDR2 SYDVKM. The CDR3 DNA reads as TGTGCCAGCAGTTTACCGGGGGGCTACGAGCAGTACTTC. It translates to CASSLPGGYEQYF.

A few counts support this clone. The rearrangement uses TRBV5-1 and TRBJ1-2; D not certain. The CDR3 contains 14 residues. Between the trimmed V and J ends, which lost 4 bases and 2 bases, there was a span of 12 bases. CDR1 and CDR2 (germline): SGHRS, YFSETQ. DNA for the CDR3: TGCGCCAGCAGCCCAGCGGATGCGAACTATGGCTACACCTTC. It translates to CASSPADANYGYTF.

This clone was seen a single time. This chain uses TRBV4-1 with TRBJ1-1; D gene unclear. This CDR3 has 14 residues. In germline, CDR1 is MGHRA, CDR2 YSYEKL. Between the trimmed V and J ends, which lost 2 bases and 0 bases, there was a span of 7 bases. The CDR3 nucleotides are TGCGCCAGCAGCCAACCCAGTTTGAACACTGAAGCTTTCTTT. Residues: CASSQPSLNTEAFF.

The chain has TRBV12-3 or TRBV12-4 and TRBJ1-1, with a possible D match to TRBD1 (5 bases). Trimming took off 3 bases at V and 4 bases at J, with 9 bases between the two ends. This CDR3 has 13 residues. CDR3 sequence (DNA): TGTGCCAGCAGTTTGTCAGGGCCCACTGAAGCTTTCTTT. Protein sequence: CASSLSGPTEAFF.

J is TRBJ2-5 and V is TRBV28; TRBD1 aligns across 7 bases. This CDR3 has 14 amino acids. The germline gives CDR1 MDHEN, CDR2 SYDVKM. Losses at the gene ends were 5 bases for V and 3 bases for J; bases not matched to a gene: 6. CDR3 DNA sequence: TGTGCCAGCAGTAACCGGGACAGAGAAGAGACCCAGTACTTC. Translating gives CASSNRDREETQYF.

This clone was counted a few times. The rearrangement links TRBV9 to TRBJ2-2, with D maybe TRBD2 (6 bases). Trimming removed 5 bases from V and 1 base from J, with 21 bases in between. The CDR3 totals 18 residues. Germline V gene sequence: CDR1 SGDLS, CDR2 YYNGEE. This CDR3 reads CASSALGGAAGNTGELFF. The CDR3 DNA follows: TGTGCCAGCAGTGCCCTGGGGGGAGCAGCGGGGAACACCGGGGAGCTGTTTTTT.

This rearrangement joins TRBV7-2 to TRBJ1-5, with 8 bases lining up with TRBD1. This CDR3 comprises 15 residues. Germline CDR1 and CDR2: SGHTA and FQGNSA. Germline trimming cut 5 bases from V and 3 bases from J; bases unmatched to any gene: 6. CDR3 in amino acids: CASSAGTGYNQPQHF. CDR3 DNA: TGTGCCAGCAGCGCCGGGACAGGCTACAATCAGCCCCAGCATTTT.

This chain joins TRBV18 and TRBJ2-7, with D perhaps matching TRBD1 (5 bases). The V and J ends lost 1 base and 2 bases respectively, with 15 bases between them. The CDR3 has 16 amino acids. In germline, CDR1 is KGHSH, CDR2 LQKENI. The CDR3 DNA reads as TGTGCCAGCTCACCACGAAAGACAGCCGATACCTACGAGCAGTACTTC. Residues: CASSPRKTADTYEQYF.